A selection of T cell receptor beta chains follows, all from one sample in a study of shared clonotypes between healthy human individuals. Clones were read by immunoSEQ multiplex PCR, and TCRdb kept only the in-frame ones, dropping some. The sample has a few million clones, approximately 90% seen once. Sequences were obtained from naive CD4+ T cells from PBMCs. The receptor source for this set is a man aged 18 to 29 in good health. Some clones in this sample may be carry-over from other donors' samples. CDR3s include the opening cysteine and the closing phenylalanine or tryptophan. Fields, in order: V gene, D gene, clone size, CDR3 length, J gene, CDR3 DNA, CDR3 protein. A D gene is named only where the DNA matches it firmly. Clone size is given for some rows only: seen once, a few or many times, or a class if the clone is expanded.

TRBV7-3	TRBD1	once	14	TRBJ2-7	TGTGCCAGCAGCTTGACAGGGGTCGGGGACGAGCAGTACTTC	CASSLTGVGDEQYF
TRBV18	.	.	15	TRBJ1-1	TGTGCCAGCTCACCACTAGGACAGACGAACACTGAAGCTTTCTTT	CASSPLGQTNTEAFF
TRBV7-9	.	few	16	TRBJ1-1	TGTGCCAGCAGCTTAGCGCGAGGACGGGGGACCGCTGAAGCTTTCTTT	CASSLARGRGTAEAFF
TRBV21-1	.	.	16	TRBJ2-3	TGTGCCAGCAGCAGGCCCCGGGGGAGAGGCACAGATACGCAGTATTTT	CASSRPRGRGTDTQYF
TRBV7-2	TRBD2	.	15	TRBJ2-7	TGTGCCAGCAGCCTAGATGGGACTAGGGTCGTCGAGCAGTACTTC	CASSLDGTRVVEQYF
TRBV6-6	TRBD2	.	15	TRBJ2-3	TGTGCCAGCAGTCAACTAGCGGGAGGCACAGATACGCAGTATTTT	CASSQLAGGTDTQYF
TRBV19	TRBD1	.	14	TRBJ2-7	TGTGCCAGTAGTTTGGGACAGGGCCCCTACGAGCAGTACTTC	CASSLGQGPYEQYF
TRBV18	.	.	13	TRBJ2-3	TGTGCCAGCTCACCATCCAGCACAGATACGCAGTATTTT	CASSPSSTDTQYF
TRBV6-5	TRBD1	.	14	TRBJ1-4	TGTGCCAGCAGTTTCGGACAGGGCCGGGAAAAACTGTTTTTT	CASSFGQGREKLFF
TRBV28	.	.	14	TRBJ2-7	TGTGCCAGCAGTCCCCCGCGGGGGCCCTCCGAGCAGTACTTC	CASSPPRGPSEQYF
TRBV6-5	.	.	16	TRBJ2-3	TGTGCCAGCAGTTACCAGGCAGGGGCATTGGCGGATACGCAGTATTTT	CASSYQAGALADTQYF
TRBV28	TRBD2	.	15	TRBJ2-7	TGTGCCAGCAGTTCAACCGGGACTAGCGGGTACGAGCAGTACTTC	CASSSTGTSGYEQYF
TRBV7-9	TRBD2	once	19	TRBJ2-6	TGTGCCAGCAGCTTAGCCGCGACTAGCGGGAGGTCTGGGGCCAACGTCCTGACTTTC	CASSLAATSGRSGANVLTF
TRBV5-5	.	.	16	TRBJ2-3	TGTGCCAGCAGCCTACGACCAGGGCCCCCCCTGGATACGCAGTATTTT	CASSLRPGPPLDTQYF
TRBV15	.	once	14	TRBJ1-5	TGTGCCACCAGCAGAGACCAGGGAAATCAGCCCCAGCATTTT	CATSRDQGNQPQHF
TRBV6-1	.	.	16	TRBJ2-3	TGTGCCAGCAGTGATTACCGCGGATCAAGCACAGATACGCAGTATTTT	CASSDYRGSSTDTQYF
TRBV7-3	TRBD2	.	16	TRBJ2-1	TGTGCCAGCAGCTTACACGGGAGGGCTTCCTACAATGAGCAGTTCTTC	CASSLHGRASYNEQFF
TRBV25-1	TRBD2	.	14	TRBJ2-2	TGTGCCAGCAGTCTAGCGGGCAACACCGGGGAGCTGTTTTTT	CASSLAGNTGELFF
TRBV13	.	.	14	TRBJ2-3	TGTGCCAGCAGCTCGGGTAAGGGCACAGATACGCAGTATTTT	CASSSGKGTDTQYF
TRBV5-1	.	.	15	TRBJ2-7	TGCGCCAGCAGCTTGAGTTCTGGACCAACCTACGAGCAGTACTTC	CASSLSSGPTYEQYF
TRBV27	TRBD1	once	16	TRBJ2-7	TGTGCCAGCAGCCTCCTGACAGGGACGAAAACCTACGAGCAGTACTTC	CASSLLTGTKTYEQYF
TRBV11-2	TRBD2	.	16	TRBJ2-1	TGTGCCAGCAGCTTAGGTCCAGCGGGAGGGTTCGATGAGCAGTTCTTC	CASSLGPAGGFDEQFF
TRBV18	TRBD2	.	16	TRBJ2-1	TGTGCCAGCTCACCACTTGGGGTCGCTGGGGGGGGTGAGCAGTTCTTC	CASSPLGVAGGGEQFF
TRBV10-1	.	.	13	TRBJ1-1	TGCGCCAGCAGTCAGTTTAGGGCGACTGAAGCTTTCTTT	CASSQFRATEAFF
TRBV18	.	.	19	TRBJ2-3	TGTGCCAGCTCACCACGGCGTGGGGAGCTACACATTAGCACAGATACGCAGTATTTT	CASSPRRGELHISTDTQYF
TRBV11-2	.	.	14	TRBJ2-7	TGTGCCAGTAAACAGGGCACTACCTCCTACGAGCAGTACTTC	CASKQGTTSYEQYF
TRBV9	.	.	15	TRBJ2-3	TGTGCCAGCAGCTTCCCCGTGGGCGGCACAGATACGCAGTATTTT	CASSFPVGGTDTQYF
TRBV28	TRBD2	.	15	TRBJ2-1	TGTGCCAGCAGTTTGGGAACTAGCGGCGTCGGCGAGCAGTTCTTC	CASSLGTSGVGEQFF
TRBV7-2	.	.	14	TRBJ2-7	TGTGCCAGCAGCTTAGGGGGGGGCCTGTACGAGCAGTACTTC	CASSLGGGLYEQYF
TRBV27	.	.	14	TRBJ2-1	TGTGCCAGCAACCGGGACGGGTTTTACAATGAGCAGTTCTTC	CASNRDGFYNEQFF
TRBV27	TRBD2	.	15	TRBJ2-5	TGTGCCAGCAGCGCCCGAGCGGGAGGGAGGGAGACCCAGTACTTC	CASSARAGGRETQYF
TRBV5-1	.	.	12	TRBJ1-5	TGCGCCAGCAGCGAGGGGGGTGAGCCCCAGCATTTT	CASSEGGEPQHF
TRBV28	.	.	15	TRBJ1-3	TGTGCCAGCAACGGGTGGAGGAACTTTGGAAACACCATATATTTT	CASNGWRNFGNTIYF
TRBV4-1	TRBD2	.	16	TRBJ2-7	TGCGCCAGCAGCCATGCCGGGACTAGCCCGAGATACGAGCAGTACTTC	CASSHAGTSPRYEQYF
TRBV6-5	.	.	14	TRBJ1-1	TGTGCCAGCAGCCTAAATCGACAGGCTCCTGAAGCTTTCTTT	CASSLNRQAPEAFF
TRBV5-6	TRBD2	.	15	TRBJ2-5	TGTGCCAGCAGCCTCACTAGCGGGGGACAAGAGACCCAGTACTTC	CASSLTSGGQETQYF
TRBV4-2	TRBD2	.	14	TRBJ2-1	TGTGCCAGCAGCAAGGCGGGGGTCGACAATGAGCAGTTCTTC	CASSKAGVDNEQFF
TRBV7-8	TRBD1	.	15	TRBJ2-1	TGTGCCAGCAGCCTCCGGGACAGGGGCCCGTATGAGCAGTTCTTC	CASSLRDRGPYEQFF
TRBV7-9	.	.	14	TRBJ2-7	TGTGCCAGCAGCTTACAGGGATCCCCCTACGAGCAGTACTTC	CASSLQGSPYEQYF
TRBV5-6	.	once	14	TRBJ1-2	TGTGCCAGCAGCTTGGGTCAGGGGTTGTATGGCTACACCTTC	CASSLGQGLYGYTF
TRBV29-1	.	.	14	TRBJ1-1	TGCAGCGTTAGGATCCCGGGAAGGGGGGCTGAAGCTTTCTTT	CSVRIPGRGAEAFF
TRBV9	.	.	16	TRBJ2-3	TGTGCCAGCAGCGGACCTAGCGATCCTAGCACAGATACGCAGTATTTT	CASSGPSDPSTDTQYF
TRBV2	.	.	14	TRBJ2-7	TGTGCCAGCAGTGTACCCCCGAGCCCTTACGAGCAGTACTTC	CASSVPPSPYEQYF
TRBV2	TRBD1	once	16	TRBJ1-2	TGTGCCAGCAGTGAAGTCCTCTCGGGACAGGTCTCTGGCTACACCTTC	CASSEVLSGQVSGYTF
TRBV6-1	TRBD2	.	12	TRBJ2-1	TGTGCCAGCAGCCAGACTAGCGGGGAGCAGTTCTTC	CASSQTSGEQFF
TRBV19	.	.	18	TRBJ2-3	TGTGCCAGTACGGGCGGTGGGCCCGGCCGGTCTAGCACAGATACGCAGTATTTT	CASTGGGPGRSSTDTQYF
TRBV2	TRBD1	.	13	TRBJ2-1	TGTGCCAGCAGGGGGACAGGGGGCAATGAGCAGTTCTTC	CASRGTGGNEQFF